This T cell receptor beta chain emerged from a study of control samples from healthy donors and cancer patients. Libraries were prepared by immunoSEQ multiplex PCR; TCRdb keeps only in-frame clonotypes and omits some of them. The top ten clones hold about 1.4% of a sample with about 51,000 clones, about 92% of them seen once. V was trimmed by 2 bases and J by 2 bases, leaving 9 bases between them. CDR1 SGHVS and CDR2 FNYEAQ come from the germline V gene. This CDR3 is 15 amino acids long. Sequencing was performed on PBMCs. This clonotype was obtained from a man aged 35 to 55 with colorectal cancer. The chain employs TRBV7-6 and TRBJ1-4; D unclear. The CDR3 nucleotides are TGTGCCAGCAGCTTATCCCGGGGTACTAATGAAAAACTGTTTTTT. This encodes CASSLSRGTNEKLFF.